Below are 29 T cell receptor beta chains sequenced from a single sample in a study of blood T cells in healthy people across ages. Together with a sample-barcoded 5' primer, a J-beta primer mix was included in a second PCR lasting roughly 6 to 12 cycles. TCRdb redid the calling of the 5' RACE reads with MiXCR, one entry per CDR3 protein. The sample shows roughly 730,000 distinct CDR3 sequences, around 50% of them seen only once. The sample consisted of blood. These receptors came from a man in his forties in good health.

The chain combines TRBV12-3 or TRBV12-4 with TRBJ1-5, with D maybe TRBD1 (6 bases). The ends were cut back, 5 bases at V and 4 bases at J, with 12 bases in the middle. CDR3 size: 14 residues. This chain's CDR3 is CASSTTGRNQPQHF. In DNA form, the CDR3 reads TGTGCCAGCAGTACGACAGGACGTAATCAGCCCCAGCATTTT.

J is TRBJ2-6 and V is TRBV6-5; D is possibly TRBD1 or TRBD2 (5 bases each). Germline loops: CDR1 MNHEY, CDR2 SVGAGI. The CDR3 extends over 17 amino acids. Trimming left V 4 bases short and J 1 base short, with 14 bases between. As DNA, the CDR3 is TGTGCCAGCAGTTCCCCCGGGACGGATTCTGGGGCCAACGTCCTGACTTTC. Residues: CASSSPGTDSGANVLTF.

Points on this clonotype: This may be a read error, as it is one base from a much larger clone. The genes are TRBV20-1 and TRBJ1-5, with a tentative D call TRBD1 (5 bases). CDR1 is DFQATT and CDR2 is SNEGSKA in the germline V gene (reference sequence). CDR3 length: 13 amino acids. V lost 6 bases to trimming and J lost 0 bases, with 9 bases between them. CDR3 in amino acids: CSAWDSSNQPQHF. CDR3 bases: TGCAGTGCGTGGGACTCTAGCAATCAGCCCCAGCATTTT.

The table lists this clonotype with a few counts. This chain joins TRBV14 and TRBJ2-5; D is uncertain. The CDR3 consists of 15 residues. In germline, CDR1 is SGHDN, CDR2 FVKESK. V lost 0 bases and J lost 2, with 10 bases in between. CDR3 amino acids: CASSQEAVAQETQYF. The CDR3 coding sequence is TGTGCCAGCAGCCAAGAGGCAGTGGCGCAAGAGACCCAGTACTTC.

The chain is built from TRBV27 and TRBJ1-5, with 9 nucleotides matching TRBD1. Germline lookup yields CDR1 MNHEY and CDR2 SMNVEV (reference sequence). This CDR3 is built from 15 residues. V was clipped by 6 bases and J by 1 base; unmatched bases: 4. The CDR3 nucleotides are TGTGCCAGCAGGGGACAGGGCTGGAGCAATCAGCCCCAGCATTTT. Protein sequence: CASRGQGWSNQPQHF.

This clonotype was found a few times. This chain uses TRBV7-3 with TRBJ2-5, with 8 bases aligning to TRBD2. V was clipped by 5 bases and J by 1 base; unmatched bases: 9. CDR3 length equals 16 residues. Looked up from germline, CDR1 is SGHTA and CDR2 is FQGTGA. As DNA, the CDR3 is TGTGCCAGCAGCCTATTAGCGGGATCGATCCAAGAGACCCAGTACTTC. It encodes CASSLLAGSIQETQYF.

This clonotype was detected a few times. The chain uses TRBV6-5 and TRBJ2-1; 10 bases fit TRBD2. The ends lost 0 bases at V and 8 bases at J; junction bases unmatched: 4. The CDR3 is 15 residues long. Germline values: CDR1 MNHEY, CDR2 SVGAGI. CDR3 sequence: CASSYSSGGFYEQFF. In nucleotides, the CDR3 is TGTGCCAGCAGTTACTCTAGCGGGGGGTTCTATGAGCAGTTCTTC.

The gene calls are TRBV6-5 and TRBJ1-1; TRBD1 agrees at 9 bases. The V gene end was trimmed by 2 bases and the J gene end by 4 bases; junction bases not matched to a gene: 8. This CDR3 region has 16 residues. The germline CDR1 and CDR2 sequences are MNHEY and SVGAGI. The CDR3: CASSYTGQGLSTEAFF. Written as DNA, the CDR3 is TGTGCCAGCAGTTACACAGGACAGGGGTTGAGCACTGAAGCTTTCTTT.

The CDR3 spells CASSQVTGGGFNSPLHF. CDR3 coding DNA: TGTGCCAGCAGCCAAGTGACCGGAGGGGGCTTCAATTCACCCCTCCACTTT. The rearrangement links TRBV4-2 to TRBJ1-6; TRBD1 matches 7 bases. Trimming at V came to 1 base and at J to 7 bases, leaving 10 bases not matched to a gene. Germline V gene lookup returns CDR1 LGHNA and CDR2 YNFKEQ. This CDR3 contains 17 residues.

The rearrangement uses TRBV7-8 and TRBJ2-3; no reliable D call. CDR3 length equals 15 residues. Trimming left V 2 bases short and J 3 bases short, with 12 bases between. Germline-derived CDR1 and CDR2 are SGHVS and FQNEAQ. CDR3 loop: CASSLNWVATDTQYF. CDR3 nucleotide sequence: TGTGCCAGCAGCTTAAACTGGGTAGCAACAGATACGCAGTATTTT.

This clonotype occurred a few times. The rearrangement joins TRBV7-2 to TRBJ2-5; D perhaps matches TRBD2 (6 bases). V was cut by 0 bases and J by 11 bases, with 19 bases left in between. There are 15 residues in the CDR3. Germline CDR1 reads SGHTA; CDR2 reads FQGNSA. CDR3 in amino acids: CASSLAGGPYNEQYF. In DNA, the CDR3 is TGTGCCAGCAGCTTAGCCGGGGGACCCTACAATGAGCAGTACTTC.

This clonotype showed up just a few times. CDR3 sequence (DNA): TGCAGCGTCCAAGAGTTTGCTGGAAACACCATATATTTT. Its translation: CSVQEFAGNTIYF. The chain carries TRBV29-1 and TRBJ1-3; no firm D call. CDR3 length: 13 amino acids. Trimming cost V 6 bases and J 2 bases, with 11 bases left between them. Germline CDR1 SQVTM, CDR2 ANQGSEA.

This clonotype was picked up a small number of times. The chain joins TRBV29-1 to TRBJ2-1; D unresolved. The length of the CDR3 is 14 residues. V was pared by 2 bases and J by 7 bases, with 15 bases between. Germline V gene sequence: CDR1 SQVTM, CDR2 ANQGSEA. The chain's CDR3 is CSVESLELMNEQFF. CDR3 nucleotides: TGCAGCGTTGAATCCCTAGAATTGATGAATGAGCAGTTCTTC.

The chain combines TRBV15 with TRBJ2-7; maybe TRBD1 (5 bases). Between the trimmed V and J ends, which lost 2 bases and 2 bases, there was a span of 13 bases. The CDR3 contains 15 residues. The germline gives CDR1 LNHNV, CDR2 YYDKDF (reference sequence). CDR3 sequence: CATSRPAGLPYEQYF. The CDR3 nucleotides are TGTGCCACCAGCAGACCGGCAGGGCTCCCCTACGAGCAGTACTTC.

In its sample, this clonotype was seen many times. The rearrangement uses TRBV25-1 and TRBJ1-6, with TRBD1 as a possible D gene (6 bases). The CDR3 totals 13 residues. Trimming removed 6 bases from V and 9 bases from J, with 12 bases in between. Germline V gene data show CDR1 as MGHDK and CDR2 as SYGVNS. The CDR3 reads CASRQSGVSPLHF. The CDR3 DNA follows: TGTGCCAGCAGACAGTCAGGGGTTTCACCCCTCCACTTT.

This sequence joins TRBV6-2 or TRBV6-3 and TRBJ2-2; possibly TRBD2 for D (6 bases). Between the trimmed V and J ends, which lost 8 bases and 5 bases, there was a span of 15 bases. CDR1 is MNHEY, CDR2 SVGEGT, per germline. The CDR3 is made up of 14 amino acids. CDR3 coding DNA: TGTGCCAGCGCGGGGCAAGCCCAGACCGGGGAGCTGTTTTTT. It is translated as CASAGQAQTGELFF.

V is TRBV6-5 and J is TRBJ1-4, with D possibly being TRBD1 (6 bases). Trimming shortened V by 6 bases and J by 3 bases, and 17 bases separated the two germline ends. CDR3 length: 16 amino acids. Per the germline V gene, CDR1 is MNHEY and CDR2 is SVGAGI. CDR3 sequence reads: CASSSSQGSANEKLFF. In DNA, the CDR3 is TGTGCCAGCAGCTCTTCTCAGGGGTCGGCTAATGAAAAACTGTTTTTT.

This chain links TRBV7-2 with TRBJ2-7, with TRBD2 matching over 7 bases. V lost 3 bases and J lost 0; bases outside the gene matches: 5. Germline values: CDR1 SGHTA, CDR2 FQGNSA. The CDR3 runs to 15 residues. This CDR3 reads CASSFQLAASYEQYF. The CDR3 DNA follows: TGTGCCAGCAGCTTCCAGCTAGCGGCCTCCTACGAGCAGTACTTC.

CDR3 residues: CVGGLGDSGNTIYF. In nucleotides, the CDR3 is TGTGTAGGTGGACTGGGAGACTCTGGAAACACCATATATTTT. The V and J genes are TRBV21-1 and TRBJ1-3. TRBV21-1 is designated a pseudogene. The CDR3 contains 14 residues.

This clonotype was observed once. The CDR3 sequence: CSVDASGTVRGTQYF. The DNA for the CDR3 is TGCAGCGTTGACGCGAGTGGGACAGTTAGGGGGACCCAGTACTTC. The gene calls are TRBV29-1 and TRBJ2-5, with 7 nucleotides matching TRBD1. Germline V gives CDR1 SQVTM, CDR2 ANQGSEA. V gave up 3 bases and J gave up 7 bases; unmatched junction bases: 14. The CDR3 loop spans 15 amino acids. The full variable domain, rest sourced from reference TRBV29-1 and TRBJ2-5, is SAVISQKPSRDICQRGTSLTIQCQVDSQVTMMFWYRQQPGQSLTLIATANQGSEATYESGFVIDKFPISRPNLTFSTLTVSNMSPEDSSIYLCSVDASGTVRGTQYFGPGTRLLVL.

The V call is TRBV24-1, the J call TRBJ2-5, with 8 bases matching TRBD1. The CDR3 sequence is 16 residues long. Germline V gene data show CDR1 as KGHDR and CDR2 as SFDVKD. The junction had 10 bases not matched to a gene; V was cut back by 3 bases and J by 5 bases. The CDR3 sequence: CATSDPGDRGYETQYF. DNA of the CDR3: TGTGCCACCAGTGATCCGGGAGACAGGGGATATGAGACCCAGTACTTC.

The chain recombines TRBV27 with TRBJ2-3; 9 nucleotides agree with TRBD2. The CDR3 has 18 amino acids. The germline CDR1 and CDR2 sequences are MNHEY and SMNVEV (reference sequence). With V trimmed by 4 bases and J by 4 bases, 15 bases remained unmatched. CDR3 region: CASSSPSPRRGGPDTQYF. The CDR3 DNA reads as TGTGCCAGCAGTTCCCCCTCCCCCCGGCGGGGGGGCCCAGATACGCAGTATTTT.

This clonotype has just a few counts. The CDR3 protein is CSASGNHEQYF. CDR3 nucleotides: TGCAGTGCTAGCGGGAATCACGAGCAGTACTTC. This sequence joins TRBV20-1 and TRBJ2-4; possible D gene TRBD2, 5 bases. The DNA end is more similar to TRBJ2-7, so the J call may be wrong. Germline CDR1 reads DFQATT; CDR2 reads SNEGSKA (reference sequence). The CDR3 length is 11 residues.

This chain connects TRBV10-3 to TRBJ2-3; the D call may be TRBD1 or TRBD2 (5 bases each). The CDR3 has 15 amino acids. V lost 3 bases, J lost 2 bases, and 12 bases lay in between. CDR1 and CDR2 from the germline V gene are ENHRY and SYGVKD. The CDR3 loop is CAISDSGQYTDTQYF. The CDR3 bases are TGTGCCATCAGTGATTCGGGGCAGTACACAGATACGCAGTATTTT.

This clonotype was observed a few times. The V gene is TRBV24-1, the J gene TRBJ2-3, with D unclear. The CDR3 spans 13 residues. The V gene's germline CDR1 is KGHDR and CDR2 SFDVKD. Deletions cut 4 bases from V and 3 bases from J, with 7 bases between. DNA for the CDR3: TGTGCCACCAGTGAGGCAGTTACAGATACGCAGTATTTT. Its protein product is CATSEAVTDTQYF.

V usage is TRBV4-2 and J usage is TRBJ1-2, with D perhaps matching TRBD1 (5 bases). Between the trimmed V and J ends, which lost 0 bases and 0 bases, there was a span of 8 bases. Germline V gene lookup returns CDR1 LGHNA and CDR2 YNFKEQ. The CDR3 loop spans 15 amino acids. CDR3 in DNA: TGTGCCAGCAGCCAAGAGAGGGACCCTAACTATGGCTACACCTTC. This encodes CASSQERDPNYGYTF.

The V gene is TRBV27, the J gene TRBJ2-1, with D maybe TRBD1 (6 bases). The CDR3 is 13 residues long. The V end lost 8 bases, the J end lost 2 bases, and 10 bases lay between the germline ends. Germline V CDR1 and CDR2: MNHEY, SMNVEV (reference sequence). The CDR3 here is CASRTDPYNEQFF. DNA for the CDR3: TGTGCCAGCCGGACAGACCCCTACAATGAGCAGTTCTTC.

In its sample, this clonotype was seen once. CDR3 DNA sequence: TGTGCCAGCAGCTTAGTTTTAGGGTACAATGAGCAGTACTTC. This encodes CASSLVLGYNEQYF. The chain has TRBV7-9 and TRBJ2-5; no firm D call. Trimming took 1 base from V and 11 from J, leaving 17 bases between them. Germline V lookup: CDR1 SEHNR, CDR2 FQNEAQ (reference sequence). CDR3 size: 14 residues.

The V call is TRBV24-1, the J call TRBJ2-7; 7 positions match TRBD1. With V trimmed by 2 bases and J by 6 bases, 3 bases remained unmatched. CDR1 and CDR2 (germline): KGHDR, SFDVKD. This CDR3 has 13 residues. The CDR3 is CATSDSTGFEQYF. CDR3 DNA: TGTGCCACCAGTGATTCGACAGGGTTCGAGCAGTACTTC.